The rows below give T cell receptor beta chains drawn from one sample of a study of cytomegalovirus exposure and HLA in healthy donors. Sequenced by immunoSEQ multiplex PCR; TCRdb stores in-frame clones only, minus some. The sample lists around 67,000 clones; 75% to 85% were seen once. Sequencing was performed on PBMCs. These receptors all come from a young man in good health and CMV-seropositive. The CDR3 runs from the conserved cysteine through the conserved F or W. Fields, in order: J gene, V gene, clone size, D gene, CDR3 protein, CDR3 DNA. A D gene is named only where the DNA matches it firmly. Some rows have no size entry. The others give once, few or many, or a class for an expanded clone.

j_call: TRBJ2-7; v_call: TRBV2; clone_size: NA; d_call: TRBD2; cdr3_aa: CASGGDQTYEQYF; cdr3_nt: TGTGCCAGCGGGGGGGACCAAACTTACGAGCAGTACTTC
j_call: TRBJ2-7; v_call: TRBV7-9; clone_size: NA; d_call: NA; cdr3_aa: CASSPVRGSSYEQYF; cdr3_nt: TGTGCCAGCAGCCCGGTTCGGGGGTCCTCCTACGAGCAGTACTTC
j_call: TRBJ2-7; v_call: TRBV30; clone_size: NA; d_call: TRBD2; cdr3_aa: CACHSRAGAYEQYF; cdr3_nt: TGTGCCTGTCACTCTCGGGCGGGAGCCTACGAGCAGTACTTC
j_call: TRBJ1-1; v_call: TRBV28; clone_size: NA; d_call: NA; cdr3_aa: CASSPLNTEAFF; cdr3_nt: TGTGCCAGCAGTCCTTTGAACACTGAAGCTTTCTTT
j_call: TRBJ2-7; v_call: TRBV5-6; clone_size: NA; d_call: TRBD2; cdr3_aa: CASSLPPLAGEQYF; cdr3_nt: TGTGCCAGCAGCCTTCCACCACTAGCGGGGGAGCAGTACTTC
j_call: TRBJ1-2; v_call: TRBV28; clone_size: few; d_call: TRBD1; cdr3_aa: CASSSSGTGGRNTF; cdr3_nt: TGTGCCAGCAGTTCCTCCGGGACAGGGGGGAGAAACACCTTC
j_call: TRBJ1-5; v_call: TRBV30; clone_size: once; d_call: TRBD1; cdr3_aa: CAWSTGTGNQPQHF; cdr3_nt: TGTGCCTGGAGCACCGGGACAGGGAATCAGCCCCAGCATTTT
j_call: TRBJ2-6; v_call: TRBV6-4; clone_size: NA; d_call: TRBD2; cdr3_aa: CASSEAGGGSGANVLTF; cdr3_nt: TGTGCCAGCAGTGAAGCAGGCGGGGGCTCTGGGGCCAACGTCCTGACTTTC
j_call: TRBJ1-5; v_call: TRBV19; clone_size: NA; d_call: NA; cdr3_aa: CASRLFNQPQHF; cdr3_nt: TGTGCCAGTAGACTTTTCAATCAGCCCCAGCATTTT
j_call: TRBJ1-2; v_call: TRBV7-9; clone_size: NA; d_call: TRBD1; cdr3_aa: CASSLDLRRDSLNYGYTF; cdr3_nt: TGTGCCAGCAGCTTAGACCTTCGTCGGGACAGCTTAAACTATGGCTACACCTTC
j_call: TRBJ2-7; v_call: TRBV29-1; clone_size: NA; d_call: NA; cdr3_aa: CSVAGIYTYEQYF; cdr3_nt: TGCAGCGTTGCAGGGATTTACACCTACGAGCAGTACTTC
j_call: TRBJ2-7; v_call: TRBV25-1; clone_size: once; d_call: NA; cdr3_aa: CASAYGYEQYF; cdr3_nt: TGTGCCAGCGCCTACGGCTACGAGCAGTACTTC
j_call: TRBJ1-2; v_call: TRBV29-1; clone_size: NA; d_call: TRBD1; cdr3_aa: CSVEGGRGLLRGYTF; cdr3_nt: TGCAGCGTTGAGGGCGGCAGGGGGCTCTTAAGAGGCTACACCTTC
j_call: TRBJ1-1; v_call: TRBV2; clone_size: NA; d_call: NA; cdr3_aa: CASRRTMNTEAFF; cdr3_nt: TGTGCCAGCCGAAGGACAATGAACACTGAAGCTTTCTTT
j_call: TRBJ2-7; v_call: TRBV30; clone_size: NA; d_call: NA; cdr3_aa: CAWSTTGYEQYF; cdr3_nt: TGTGCCTGGAGTACCACGGGTTACGAGCAGTACTTC
j_call: TRBJ1-2; v_call: TRBV5-6; clone_size: few; d_call: NA; cdr3_aa: CASSPQGYGYTF; cdr3_nt: TGTGCCAGCAGCCCACAGGGCTATGGCTACACCTTC
j_call: TRBJ1-1; v_call: TRBV5-1; clone_size: NA; d_call: TRBD1; cdr3_aa: CASSFRTGEAFF; cdr3_nt: TGCGCCAGCAGCTTCCGGACAGGGGAAGCTTTCTTT
j_call: TRBJ2-3; v_call: TRBV9; clone_size: NA; d_call: TRBD1; cdr3_aa: CASSVGTGGTDTQYF; cdr3_nt: TGTGCCAGCAGCGTAGGGACAGGGGGCACAGATACGCAGTATTTT
j_call: TRBJ2-7; v_call: TRBV5-6; clone_size: NA; d_call: TRBD1; cdr3_aa: CASSLGRGYYEQYF; cdr3_nt: TGTGCCAGCAGCTTGGGCAGGGGGTACTACGAGCAGTACTTC
j_call: TRBJ1-1; v_call: TRBV29-1; clone_size: once; d_call: NA; cdr3_aa: CSVGQNTEAFF; cdr3_nt: TGCAGCGTGGGACAGAACACTGAAGCTTTCTTT
j_call: TRBJ2-5; v_call: TRBV15; clone_size: once; d_call: NA; cdr3_aa: CATSRVDGAQYF; cdr3_nt: TGTGCCACCAGCAGAGTGGACGGGGCCCAGTACTTC
j_call: TRBJ1-2; v_call: TRBV6-1; clone_size: NA; d_call: NA; cdr3_aa: CASSEQSGGHYYGYTF; cdr3_nt: TGTGCCAGCAGTGAACAGTCGGGGGGCCATTACTATGGCTACACCTTC
j_call: TRBJ1-5; v_call: TRBV30; clone_size: NA; d_call: NA; cdr3_aa: CAWSVGPWEPQHF; cdr3_nt: TGTGCCTGGAGTGTGGGGCCATGGGAGCCCCAGCATTTT
j_call: TRBJ1-1; v_call: TRBV30; clone_size: NA; d_call: NA; cdr3_aa: CAWSVLDTEAFF; cdr3_nt: TGTGCCTGGAGTGTACTGGACACTGAAGCTTTCTTT
j_call: TRBJ1-4; v_call: TRBV5-4; clone_size: few; d_call: TRBD1; cdr3_aa: CASSDPDRYNEKLFF; cdr3_nt: TGTGCCAGCAGCGATCCGGACAGGTATAATGAAAAACTGTTTTTT
j_call: TRBJ2-5; v_call: TRBV11-2; clone_size: NA; d_call: TRBD1; cdr3_aa: CASSSFRDRDVETQYF; cdr3_nt: TGTGCCAGCAGCTCGTTCCGGGACAGGGACGTTGAGACCCAGTACTTC
j_call: TRBJ2-7; v_call: TRBV7-9; clone_size: few; d_call: TRBD1; cdr3_aa: CASSAGQGARLEQYF; cdr3_nt: TGTGCCAGCAGCGCAGGACAGGGGGCGCGTCTTGAGCAGTACTTC
j_call: TRBJ2-7; v_call: TRBV6-1; clone_size: NA; d_call: TRBD2; cdr3_aa: CASGGGSSSYEQYF; cdr3_nt: TGTGCCAGTGGGGGGGGGTCGTCTTCCTACGAGCAGTACTTC
j_call: TRBJ1-1; v_call: TRBV2; clone_size: once; d_call: TRBD1; cdr3_aa: CASSTDRAYTEAFF; cdr3_nt: TGTGCCAGCAGTACCGACAGGGCCTACACTGAAGCTTTCTTT
j_call: TRBJ1-4; v_call: TRBV29-1; clone_size: NA; d_call: NA; cdr3_aa: CSTVTASNEKLFF; cdr3_nt: TGCAGCACCGTGACAGCTTCAAATGAAAAACTGTTTTTT
j_call: TRBJ1-5; v_call: TRBV6-1; clone_size: NA; d_call: TRBD1; cdr3_aa: CASSLQGNNQPQHF; cdr3_nt: TGTGCCAGCAGCCTACAGGGGAACAATCAGCCCCAGCATTTT
j_call: TRBJ2-2; v_call: TRBV1; clone_size: NA; d_call: NA; cdr3_aa: CTSSQDRRSGELFF; cdr3_nt: TGCACCAGCAGCCAAGACCGGAGATCCGGGGAGCTGTTTTTT
j_call: TRBJ2-7; v_call: TRBV6-6; clone_size: few; d_call: NA; cdr3_aa: CASSHPGDGRDEQYF; cdr3_nt: TGTGCCAGCAGTCACCCGGGAGACGGGCGGGACGAGCAGTACTTC
j_call: TRBJ2-1; v_call: TRBV27; clone_size: NA; d_call: NA; cdr3_aa: CASSKYQDNEQFF; cdr3_nt: TGTGCCAGCAGTAAATACCAGGACAATGAGCAGTTCTTC
j_call: TRBJ1-3; v_call: TRBV6-5; clone_size: NA; d_call: NA; cdr3_aa: CASRGANSGNTIYF; cdr3_nt: TGTGCCAGCAGAGGGGCCAACTCTGGAAACACCATATATTTT
j_call: TRBJ1-3; v_call: TRBV30; clone_size: NA; d_call: TRBD1; cdr3_aa: CAWGGTGGSGSGNTIYF; cdr3_nt: TGTGCCTGGGGTGGGACAGGAGGTAGTGGCTCTGGAAACACCATATATTTT
j_call: TRBJ2-1; v_call: TRBV6-4; clone_size: few; d_call: TRBD2; cdr3_aa: CASSDSTSGGHEQFF; cdr3_nt: TGTGCCAGCAGTGACTCCACTAGCGGGGGGCATGAGCAGTTCTTC
j_call: TRBJ1-5; v_call: TRBV30; clone_size: once; d_call: TRBD1; cdr3_aa: CAWSPRTGEPQHF; cdr3_nt: TGTGCCTGGAGTCCAAGGACAGGGGAGCCCCAGCATTTT
j_call: TRBJ1-5; v_call: TRBV2; clone_size: few; d_call: NA; cdr3_aa: CASSEAGENQPQHF; cdr3_nt: TGTGCCAGCAGTGAGGCGGGGGAGAATCAGCCCCAGCATTTT
j_call: TRBJ2-3; v_call: TRBV29-1; clone_size: NA; d_call: TRBD1; cdr3_aa: CSVDLDRVTDTQYF; cdr3_nt: TGCAGCGTTGATCTAGACAGGGTAACAGATACGCAGTATTTT
j_call: TRBJ1-3; v_call: TRBV30; clone_size: once; d_call: TRBD1; cdr3_aa: CASHDRAGNTIYF; cdr3_nt: TGTGCCTCCCATGACAGGGCTGGAAACACCATATATTTT
j_call: TRBJ1-2; v_call: TRBV30; clone_size: few; d_call: NA; cdr3_aa: CAWSVQDSNYGYTF; cdr3_nt: TGTGCCTGGAGTGTGCAGGACTCTAACTATGGCTACACCTTC
j_call: TRBJ1-5; v_call: TRBV2; clone_size: NA; d_call: NA; cdr3_aa: CASSPAGNQPQHF; cdr3_nt: TGTGCCAGCAGCCCCGCGGGCAATCAGCCCCAGCATTTT